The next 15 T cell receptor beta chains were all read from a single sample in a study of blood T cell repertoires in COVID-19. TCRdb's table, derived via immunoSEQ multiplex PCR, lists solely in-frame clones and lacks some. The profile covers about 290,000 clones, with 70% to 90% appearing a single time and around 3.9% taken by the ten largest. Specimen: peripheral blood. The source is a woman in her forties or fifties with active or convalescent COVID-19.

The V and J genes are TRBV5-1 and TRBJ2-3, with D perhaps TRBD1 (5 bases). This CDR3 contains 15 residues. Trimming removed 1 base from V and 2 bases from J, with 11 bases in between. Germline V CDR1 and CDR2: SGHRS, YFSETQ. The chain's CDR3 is CASSLLSGSTDTQYF. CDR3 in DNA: TGCGCCAGCAGCTTGCTATCAGGGTCCACAGATACGCAGTATTTT.

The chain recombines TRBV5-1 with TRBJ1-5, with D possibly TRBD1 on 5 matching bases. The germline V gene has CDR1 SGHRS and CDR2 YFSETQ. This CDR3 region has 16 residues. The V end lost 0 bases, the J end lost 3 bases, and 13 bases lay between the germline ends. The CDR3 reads CASSLEGVGSNQPQHF. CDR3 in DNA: TGCGCCAGCAGCTTGGAAGGGGTGGGATCCAATCAGCCCCAGCATTTT.

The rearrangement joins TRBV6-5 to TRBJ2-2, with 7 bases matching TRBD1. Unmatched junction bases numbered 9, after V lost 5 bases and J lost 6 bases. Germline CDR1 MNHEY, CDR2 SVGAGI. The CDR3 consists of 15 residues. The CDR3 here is CASSPGGLIPGELFF. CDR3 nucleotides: TGTGCCAGCAGTCCAGGGGGTTTGATCCCCGGGGAGCTGTTTTTT.

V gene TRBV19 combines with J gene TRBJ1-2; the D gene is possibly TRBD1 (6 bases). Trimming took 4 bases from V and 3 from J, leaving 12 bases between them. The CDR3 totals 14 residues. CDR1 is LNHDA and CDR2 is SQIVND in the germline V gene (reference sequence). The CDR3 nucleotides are TGTGCCAGTAGTACCCAGGGGTGGGACTATGGCTACACCTTC. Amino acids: CASSTQGWDYGYTF.

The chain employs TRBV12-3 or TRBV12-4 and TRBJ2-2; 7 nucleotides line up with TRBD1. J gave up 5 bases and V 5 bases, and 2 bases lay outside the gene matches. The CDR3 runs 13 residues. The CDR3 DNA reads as TGTGCCAGCAGTACGACAGGGACCGGGGAGCTGTTTTTT. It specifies CASSTTGTGELFF.

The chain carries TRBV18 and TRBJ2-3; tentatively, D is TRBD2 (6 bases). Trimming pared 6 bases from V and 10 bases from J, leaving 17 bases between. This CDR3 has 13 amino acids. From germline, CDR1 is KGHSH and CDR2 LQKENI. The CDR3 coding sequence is TGTGCCAGCTCCCCCACAGAGGGAGGCCCGCAGTATTTT. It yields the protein CASSPTEGGPQYF.

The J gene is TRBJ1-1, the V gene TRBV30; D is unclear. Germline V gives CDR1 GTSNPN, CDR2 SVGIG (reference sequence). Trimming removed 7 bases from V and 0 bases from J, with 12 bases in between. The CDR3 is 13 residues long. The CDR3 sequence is CASSRDLNTEAFF. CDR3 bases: TGTGCCTCGTCTCGGGATCTGAACACTGAAGCTTTCTTT.

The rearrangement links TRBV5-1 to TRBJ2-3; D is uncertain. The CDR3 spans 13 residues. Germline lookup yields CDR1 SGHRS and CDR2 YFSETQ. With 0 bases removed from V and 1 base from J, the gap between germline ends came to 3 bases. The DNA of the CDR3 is TGCGCCAGCAGCTTGGTCGGCACAGATACGCAGTATTTT. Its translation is CASSLVGTDTQYF.

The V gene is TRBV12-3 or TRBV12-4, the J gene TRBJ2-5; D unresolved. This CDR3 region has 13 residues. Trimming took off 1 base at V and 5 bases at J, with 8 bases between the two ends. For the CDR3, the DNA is TGTGCCAGCAGTTTAGGGGCCCGGGAGACCCAGTACTTC. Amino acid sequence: CASSLGARETQYF.

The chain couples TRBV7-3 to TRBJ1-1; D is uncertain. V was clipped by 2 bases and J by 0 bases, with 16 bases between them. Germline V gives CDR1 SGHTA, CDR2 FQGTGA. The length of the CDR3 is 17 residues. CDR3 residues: CASSLVVGSRVNTEAFF. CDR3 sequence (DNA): TGTGCCAGCAGCTTAGTCGTCGGGAGTCGGGTGAACACTGAAGCTTTCTTT.

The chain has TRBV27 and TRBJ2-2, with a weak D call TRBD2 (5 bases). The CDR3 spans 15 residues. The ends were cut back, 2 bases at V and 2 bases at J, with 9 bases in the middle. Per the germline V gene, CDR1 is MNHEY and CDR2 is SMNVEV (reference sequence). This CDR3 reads CASSLGGSNTGELFF. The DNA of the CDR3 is TGTGCCAGCAGTTTAGGTGGGAGTAACACCGGGGAGCTGTTTTTT.

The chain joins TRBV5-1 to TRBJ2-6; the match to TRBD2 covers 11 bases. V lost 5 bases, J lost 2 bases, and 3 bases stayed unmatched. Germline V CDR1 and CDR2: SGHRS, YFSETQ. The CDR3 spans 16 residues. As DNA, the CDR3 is TGCGCCAGCAGTTGGACTAGCGGGCCTGGGGCCAACGTCCTGACTTTC. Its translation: CASSWTSGPGANVLTF.

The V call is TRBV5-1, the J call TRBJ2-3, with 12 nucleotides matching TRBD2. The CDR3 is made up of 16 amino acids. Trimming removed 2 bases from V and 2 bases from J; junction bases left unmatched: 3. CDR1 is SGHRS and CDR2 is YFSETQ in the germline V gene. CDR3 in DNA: TGCGCCAGCAGCTTACTAGCGGGAGGACTCACAGATACGCAGTATTTT. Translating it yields CASSLLAGGLTDTQYF.

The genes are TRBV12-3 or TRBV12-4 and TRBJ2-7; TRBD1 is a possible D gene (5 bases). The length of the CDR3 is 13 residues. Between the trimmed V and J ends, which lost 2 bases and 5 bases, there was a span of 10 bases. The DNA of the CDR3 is TGTGCCAGCAGTTTACAGGGTACAAACGAGCAGTACTTC. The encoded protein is CASSLQGTNEQYF.

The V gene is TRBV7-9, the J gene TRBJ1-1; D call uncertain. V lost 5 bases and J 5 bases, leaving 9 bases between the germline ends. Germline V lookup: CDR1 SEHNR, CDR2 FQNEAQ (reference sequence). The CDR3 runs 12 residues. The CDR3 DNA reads TGTGCCAGCAGCCCGCAGAGGACTGAAGCTTTCTTT. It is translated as CASSPQRTEAFF.